The clone carrying this TCR beta chain was picked up a small number of times. What it binds is unknown. Unmatched junction bases numbered 5, after V lost 2 bases and J lost 3 bases. The CDR3 covers 15 residues. The germline CDR1 and CDR2 sequences are SGHRS and YFSETQ. The data belong to a study of identical twins. Regarding the study as a whole: It was cross-sectional statistical analysis, not following the same donors, that the conclusions relied on. Because invariant MAIT and iNKT cells could be present, zero-insertion analyses could be partly confounded. Cord blood beta clonotypes present at high abundance carried fewer insertions; no such pattern appeared in memory repertoires.

TCRdb itself ran the 5' RACE reads through MiXCR, one entry per CDR3 protein. The table includes around 1.7 million distinct CDR3 sequences, around 33% detected once. The chain couples TRBV5-1 to TRBJ2-7; 10 bases line up with TRBD1. The sequence was obtained from a newborn girl in good health. The sequencing input was cord blood. The CDR3 DNA sequence: TGCGCCAGCAGCTTCCACCGGACAGGGGGCTACGAGCAGTACTTC. Amino acids: CASSFHRTGGYEQYF.